There are a few counts of the clone carrying this T cell receptor beta chain. The record originates from a study of cytomegalovirus exposure and HLA in healthy donors. PCR primers comprised 60 Vbeta and 13 Jbeta primers. Clones were read by immunoSEQ multiplex PCR, and TCRdb kept only the in-frame ones, dropping some. The sample records some 130,000 clones, approximately 63% being singletons. Germline V gene lookup returns CDR1 SGHDN and CDR2 FVKESK. V lost 0 bases to trimming and J lost 6 bases; unmatched junction nucleotides: 8. The CDR3 length is 16 residues. What was sequenced was PBMCs. The TCR was taken from a woman aged 55-70 years in good health and CMV-seropositive. The V and J genes are TRBV14 and TRBJ2-1; 7 bases are shared with TRBD2. CDR3 bases: TGTGCCAGCAGCCAAGAAGGCGGGAGATTCGGCAATGAGCAGTTCTTC. It encodes CASSQEGGRFGNEQFF.